Sequencing of this T cell receptor beta chain was carried out in a study of PD-1 blockade in classical Hodgkin lymphoma. As concerns this clone: The antigen is not known.

The study's findings and limits: TCR diversity rose significantly by C4D1 in CD4+ but not CD8+ cells. Exclusion was applied to patients who started nivolumab under 1 year after ASCT.

There are 15 residues in the CDR3. The germline CDR1 and CDR2 sequences are SGHAT and FQNNGV. V lost 5 bases, J lost 2 bases, and 15 bases lay in between. Assay: immunoSEQ multiplex PCR; the TCRdb copy retains only in-frame clones and omits some. The top ten hold around 12% of the sample, which has approximately 60,000 clones, 88% seen once. All patients relapsed after autologous stem cell transplantation, and brentuximab vedotin exposure varied. This specimen was peripheral blood mononuclear cells (PBMCs), taken at baseline. This chain uses TRBV11-2 with TRBJ1-1; D perhaps matches TRBD1 (5 bases). The sequence was collected from a human donor with classical Hodgkin lymphoma. In DNA form, the CDR3 reads TGTGCCAGCAGCGCCATTAGGGGTATCAACACTGAAGCTTTCTTT. Its translation is CASSAIRGINTEAFF.